The 6 T cell receptor beta chains reported below all come from one sample, sequenced in a study of molecular identifiers for immune sequencing clone quantification. A single record per CDR3 protein comes from TCRdb applying MiXCR to the PCR reads. The profile shows 50,000 to 70,000 distinct CDR3 sequences, approximately 18% of them singletons. The sequenced sample consisted of naive CD8+ T cells from blood, with Jurkat cell RNA spiked in. Subset specified: FACS-sorted CD8+CD4-CCR7+CD45RA+ naive T cells. The source is a human donor in good health. Some libraries in this study had Jurkat cell RNA spiked in.

The table lists this clonotype with a count of one. Given a much more abundant clone one base away, this may be a read error. The V gene is TRBV28, the J gene TRBJ2-7; a weak D match, TRBD1 (6 bases). V was cut by 4 bases and J by 2 bases, with 15 bases left in between. The CDR3 runs to 15 residues. The germline V gene encodes CDR1 MDHEN and CDR2 SYDVKM. The CDR3, as DNA: TGTGCCAGCAGTTCTCGACAGGACTCCACCTACGAGCAGTACTTC. Its protein is CASSSRQDSTYEQYF.

This clonotype appeared many times. The rearrangement links TRBV11-3 to TRBJ2-3; tentatively, D is TRBD1 or TRBD2 (6 bases each). The CDR3 has 17 residues. Germline CDR1 reads SGHNT; CDR2 reads YENEEA. With 5 bases removed from V and 0 bases from J, the gap between germline ends came to 18 bases. The CDR3 bases are TGTGCCAGCAGCCACCCTAGGAGGGGGATTAGCACAGATACGCAGTATTTT. Its translation: CASSHPRRGISTDTQYF. The variable domain in full, with the rest retrieved from reference TRBV11-3 and TRBJ2-3, is EAGVVQSPRYKIIEKKQPVAFWCNPISGHNTLYWYLQNLGQGPELLIRYENEEAVDDSQLPKDRFSAERLKGVDSTLKIQPAELGDSAVYLCASSHPRRGISTDTQYFGPGTRLTVL.

Details on this clonotype: A much more abundant neighbour one base away suggests this may be a read error. This rearrangement joins TRBV7-9 to TRBJ1-1; 7 bases line up with TRBD1. CDR1 is SEHNR and CDR2 is FQNEAQ in the germline V gene (reference sequence). The CDR3 runs to 12 residues. CDR3 amino acids: CATAGGGTEALF. The DNA of the CDR3 is TGTGCCACCGCAGGGGGAGGCACTGAAGCTCTCTTT.

This clonotype was picked up many times. J is TRBJ2-1 and V is TRBV5-1, with 12 bases lining up with TRBD2. Germline trimming cut 4 bases from V and 7 bases from J; bases unmatched to any gene: 6. Germline loops: CDR1 SGHRS, CDR2 YFSETQ. The CDR3 covers 15 residues. This CDR3 reads CASSMTSGSFNEQFF. The CDR3 bases are TGCGCCAGCAGCATGACTAGCGGGAGTTTTAATGAGCAGTTCTTC.

This clonotype has ten or more counts. V usage is TRBV7-9 and J usage is TRBJ1-5; D unclear. Per germline, CDR1 SEHNR and CDR2 FQNEAQ (reference sequence). The CDR3 contains 13 residues. Trimming cost V 1 base and J 8 bases, with 9 bases left between them. The CDR3 nucleotides read TGTGCCAGCAGCTTAGAGGGATTGGAGCCCCAGCATTTT. Protein: CASSLEGLEPQHF.

This clonotype has a count of ten or more. This chain links TRBV3-1 with TRBJ1-4; D is uncertain. Trimming took off 1 base at V and 3 bases at J, with 12 bases between the two ends. The CDR3 is 16 amino acids. Per the germline V gene, CDR1 is LGHDT and CDR2 is YNNKEL (reference sequence). The CDR3 DNA is TGTGCCAGCAGCCAAGTCATGGAGGTGGCTAATGAAAAACTGTTTTTT. Its protein is CASSQVMEVANEKLFF.